The rows below give T cell receptor beta chains drawn from one sample of a study of cytotoxic CD8 clonotypes in ibrutinib-treated CLL. Here immunoSEQ multiplex PCR was the method, and the copy in TCRdb shows in-frame clones only, minus some. Among some 80,000 clones listed, roughly 80% were seen once. Source: PBMCs, taken after 12 months of ibrutinib treatment. These receptors came from a human donor with chronic lymphocytic leukemia. Both conserved end residues are trimmed from each CDR3. Each record gives: V gene, D gene, J gene, clone size, CDR3 protein. The D gene is left open where the match is weak. Clone sizes are given selectively: once, few, many, or a class where the clone is expanded.

V: TRBV18
D: -
J: TRBJ2-3
size: once
CDR3: ASSHGQTTDTQY

V: TRBV11-2
D: -
J: TRBJ2-3
size: -
CDR3: ASSPRQVTDTQY

V: TRBV5-6
D: -
J: TRBJ2-5
size: -
CDR3: ASDFSHITGLGD

V: TRBV7-2
D: -
J: TRBJ1-6
size: few
CDR3: ASSPGGNSPLH

V: TRBV7-2
D: -
J: TRBJ1-2
size: -
CDR3: ASSTGRNYGYT

V: TRBV28
D: -
J: TRBJ1-4
size: -
CDR3: ATNPGWVIGKLF

V: TRBV5-1
D: -
J: TRBJ2-2
size: -
CDR3: ASSFGRAGELF

V: TRBV5-8
D: -
J: TRBJ2-7
size: -
CDR3: ASSLQGYYEQY

V: TRBV5-1
D: -
J: TRBJ2-7
size: -
CDR3: ASSLGGTRDYEQY

V: TRBV9
D: TRBD2
J: TRBJ2-1
size: -
CDR3: ASSPGGGVGGEQF

V: TRBV6-6
D: -
J: TRBJ2-7
size: few
CDR3: ASSYWGRIYEQY

V: TRBV6-1
D: -
J: TRBJ1-3
size: -
CDR3: ASSEARGARAGNTIY

V: TRBV6-6
D: -
J: TRBJ1-5
size: -
CDR3: ASSWGRGSNQPQH

V: TRBV10-2
D: -
J: TRBJ1-1
size: -
CDR3: ASSPEMNTEAF

V: TRBV5-4
D: -
J: TRBJ2-5
size: -
CDR3: ASSLGLLGPLQETQY

V: TRBV6-6
D: -
J: TRBJ1-5
size: -
CDR3: ASRWDLGNQPQH

V: TRBV4-3
D: -
J: TRBJ1-6
size: -
CDR3: ASSLSMGGGSPLH

V: TRBV12-5
D: TRBD1
J: TRBJ2-5
size: -
CDR3: ASGLRTGKLRETQY

V: TRBV7-2
D: TRBD1
J: TRBJ1-1
size: -
CDR3: ASSPSTGPGTEAF

V: TRBV28
D: -
J: TRBJ1-2
size: once
CDR3: ASSFATPYYGYT

V: TRBV9
D: -
J: TRBJ2-3
size: -
CDR3: ASSVVGGSQY

V: TRBV30
D: TRBD2
J: TRBJ2-3
size: -
CDR3: AWSPGLATDTQY

V: TRBV7-2
D: -
J: TRBJ2-6
size: once
CDR3: ASARAGGANVLT

V: TRBV5-1
D: -
J: TRBJ2-1
size: -
CDR3: ASSLGVDNEQF

V: TRBV9
D: -
J: TRBJ2-5
size: -
CDR3: ATPGGSGPGEETQY

V: TRBV5-5
D: TRBD2
J: TRBJ2-3
size: -
CDR3: ASSLALAGGEDTQY

V: TRBV6-6
D: -
J: TRBJ1-5
size: -
CDR3: ASRTTGNQPQH